This TCR beta chain was recorded in a study of blood T cell repertoires in COVID-19. For the study at large: In each case, the material was cDNA or gDNA derived from T cells, B-cell-depleted T cells, or PBMCs.

The CDR3 is 14 residues long. Trimming shortened V by 0 bases and J by 0 bases, and 6 bases separated the two germline ends. Germline assignment: CDR1 SGHRS and CDR2 YFSETQ. Authors' processing steps: Reference gene primer amplification gave estimated nucleated cell counts. Clones were sequenced by immunoSEQ multiplex PCR, and TCRdb holds only the in-frame ones, with some missing. V and J calls and clone size are given by that table; D and trimming were obtained from the DNA. Of about 47,000 clones detected, approximately 85% appear once; the ten largest clones hold approximately 14%. Sequenced sample: peripheral blood. The sequence was collected from a human donor with acute or convalescent COVID-19. The donor label of this sample is uncertain. The rearrangement links TRBV5-1 to TRBJ1-1; the D gene is possibly TRBD1 (6 bases). The CDR3 sequence: CASSLGQVNTEAFF. CDR3 sequence (DNA): TGCGCCAGCAGCTTGGGACAGGTGAACACTGAAGCTTTCTTT.